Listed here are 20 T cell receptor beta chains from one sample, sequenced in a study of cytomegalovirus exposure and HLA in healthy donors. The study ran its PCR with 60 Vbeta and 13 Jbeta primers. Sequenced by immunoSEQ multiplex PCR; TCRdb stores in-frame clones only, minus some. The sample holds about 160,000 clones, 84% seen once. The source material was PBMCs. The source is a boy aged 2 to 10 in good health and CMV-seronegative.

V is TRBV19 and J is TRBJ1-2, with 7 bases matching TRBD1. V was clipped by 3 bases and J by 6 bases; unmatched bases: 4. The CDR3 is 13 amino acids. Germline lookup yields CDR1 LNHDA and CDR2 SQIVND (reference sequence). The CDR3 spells CASSIRQGNGYTF. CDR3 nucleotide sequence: TGTGCCAGTAGTATCCGACAGGGAAATGGCTACACCTTC.

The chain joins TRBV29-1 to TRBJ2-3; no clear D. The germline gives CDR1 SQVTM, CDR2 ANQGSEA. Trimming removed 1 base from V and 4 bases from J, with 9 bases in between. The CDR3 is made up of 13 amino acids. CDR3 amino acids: CSVEASSADTQYF. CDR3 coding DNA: TGCAGCGTTGAAGCCTCAAGCGCAGATACGCAGTATTTT.

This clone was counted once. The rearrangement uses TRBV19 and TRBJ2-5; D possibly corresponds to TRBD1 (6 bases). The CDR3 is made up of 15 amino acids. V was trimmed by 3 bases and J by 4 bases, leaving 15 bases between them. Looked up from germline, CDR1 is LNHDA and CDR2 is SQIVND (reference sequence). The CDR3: CASSISGTRRETQYF. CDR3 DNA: TGTGCCAGTAGTATCAGTGGGACACGTCGAGAGACCCAGTACTTC.

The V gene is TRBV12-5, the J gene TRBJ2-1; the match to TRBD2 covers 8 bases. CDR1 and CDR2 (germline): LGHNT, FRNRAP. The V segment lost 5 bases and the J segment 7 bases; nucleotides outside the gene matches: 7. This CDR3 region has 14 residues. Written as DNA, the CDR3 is TGTGCTAGTGGTCGAGGGACTAGGTTAAATGAGCAGTTCTTC. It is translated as CASGRGTRLNEQFF.

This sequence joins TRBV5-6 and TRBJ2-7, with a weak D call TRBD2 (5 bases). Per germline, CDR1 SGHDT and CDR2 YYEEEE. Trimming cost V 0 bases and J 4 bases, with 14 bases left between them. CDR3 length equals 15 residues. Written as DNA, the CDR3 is TGTGCCAGCAGCTTGGCCAGCGGAGCCGGGTACGAGCAGTACGTC. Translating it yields CASSLASGAGYEQYV.

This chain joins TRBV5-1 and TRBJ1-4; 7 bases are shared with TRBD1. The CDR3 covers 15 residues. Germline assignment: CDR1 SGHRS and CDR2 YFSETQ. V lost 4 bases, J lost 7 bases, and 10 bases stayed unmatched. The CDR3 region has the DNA TGCGCCAGCAGCCTGGGGGAGACAGGGCCTGAAAAACTGTTTTTT. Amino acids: CASSLGETGPEKLFF. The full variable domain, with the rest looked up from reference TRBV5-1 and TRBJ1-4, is KAGVTQTPRYLIKTRGQQVTLSCSPISGHRSVSWYQQTPGQGLQFLFEYFSETQRNKGNFPGRFSGRQFSNSRSEMNVSTLELGDSALYLCASSLGETGPEKLFFGSGTQLSVL.

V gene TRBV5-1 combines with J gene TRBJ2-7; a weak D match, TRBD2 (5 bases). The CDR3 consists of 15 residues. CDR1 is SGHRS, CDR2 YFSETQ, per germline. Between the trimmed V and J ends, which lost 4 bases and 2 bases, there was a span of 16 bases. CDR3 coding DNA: TGCGCCAGCAGCCGCACAGAGGGTTACGCCTACGAGCAGTACTTC. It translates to CASSRTEGYAYEQYF.

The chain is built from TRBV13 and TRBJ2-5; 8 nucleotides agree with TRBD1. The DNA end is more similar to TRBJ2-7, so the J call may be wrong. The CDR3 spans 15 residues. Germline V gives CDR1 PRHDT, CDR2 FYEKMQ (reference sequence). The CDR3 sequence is CASSPGQGPSYEQYF. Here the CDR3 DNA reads TGTGCCAGCAGCCCCGGACAGGGTCCTTCCTACGAGCAGTACTTC.

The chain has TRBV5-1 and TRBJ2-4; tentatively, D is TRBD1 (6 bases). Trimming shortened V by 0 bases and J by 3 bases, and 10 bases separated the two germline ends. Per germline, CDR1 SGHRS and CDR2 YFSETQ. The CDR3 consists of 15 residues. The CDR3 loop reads CASSLDRARKNIQYF. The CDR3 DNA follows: TGCGCCAGCAGCTTGGACAGGGCCCGCAAAAACATTCAGTACTTC.

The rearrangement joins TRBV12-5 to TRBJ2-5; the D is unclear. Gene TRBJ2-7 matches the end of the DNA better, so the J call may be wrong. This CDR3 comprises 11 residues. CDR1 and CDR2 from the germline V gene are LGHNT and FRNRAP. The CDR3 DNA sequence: TGTGCTAGTGGTTTATACTACGAGCAGTACTTC. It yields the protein CASGLYYEQYF.

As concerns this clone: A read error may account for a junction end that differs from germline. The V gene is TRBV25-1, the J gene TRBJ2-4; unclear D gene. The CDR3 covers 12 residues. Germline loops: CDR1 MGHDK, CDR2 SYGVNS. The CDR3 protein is CASSEYGQASIF. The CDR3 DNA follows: TGTGCCAGCAGTGAATATGGGCAGGCATCGATCTTC.

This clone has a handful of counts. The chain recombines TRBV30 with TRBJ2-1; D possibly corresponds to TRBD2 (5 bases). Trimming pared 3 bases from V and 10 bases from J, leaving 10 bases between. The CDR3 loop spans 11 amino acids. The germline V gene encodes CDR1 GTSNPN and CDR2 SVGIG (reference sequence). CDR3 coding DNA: TGTGCCTGGAGGGAGGTCTACGAGCAGTTCTTC. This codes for CAWREVYEQFF.

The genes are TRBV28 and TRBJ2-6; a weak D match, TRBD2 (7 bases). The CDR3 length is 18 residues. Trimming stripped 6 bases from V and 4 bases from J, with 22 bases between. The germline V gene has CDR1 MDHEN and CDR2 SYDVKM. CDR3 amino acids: CASRIGGGNPPGANVLTF. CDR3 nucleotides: TGTGCCAGCAGGATCGGCGGGGGCAATCCCCCCGGGGCCAACGTCCTGACTTTC.

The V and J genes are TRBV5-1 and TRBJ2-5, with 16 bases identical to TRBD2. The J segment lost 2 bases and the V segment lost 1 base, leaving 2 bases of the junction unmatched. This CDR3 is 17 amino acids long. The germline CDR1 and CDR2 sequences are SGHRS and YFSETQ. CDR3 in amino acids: CASSLLGLAGGQETQYF. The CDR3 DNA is TGCGCCAGCAGCTTGTTGGGACTAGCGGGAGGGCAAGAGACCCAGTACTTC.

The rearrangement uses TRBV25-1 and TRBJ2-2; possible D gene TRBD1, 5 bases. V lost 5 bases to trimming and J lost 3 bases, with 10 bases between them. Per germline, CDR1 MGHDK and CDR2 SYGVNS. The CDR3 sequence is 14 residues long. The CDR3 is CASSSSGHTGELFF. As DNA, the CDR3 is TGTGCCAGCAGTTCTTCAGGGCACACCGGGGAGCTGTTTTTT.

The CDR3 sequence: CASSFPGGAEEKLFF. CDR3 nucleotides: TGTGCCAGCAGTTTCCCGGGGGGGGCCGAGGAAAAACTGTTTTTT. V and J are TRBV28 and TRBJ1-4; TRBD1 might be the D (6 bases). Germline CDR1 reads MDHEN; CDR2 reads SYDVKM. CDR3 length: 15 amino acids. V was cut by 3 bases and J by 8 bases, with 16 bases left in between.

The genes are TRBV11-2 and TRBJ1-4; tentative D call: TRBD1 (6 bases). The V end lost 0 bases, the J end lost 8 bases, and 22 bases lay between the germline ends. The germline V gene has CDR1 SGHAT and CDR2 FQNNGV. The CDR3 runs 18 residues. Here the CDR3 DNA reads TGTGCCAGCAGCTTAGAGTCGGGGTTGGGGGCCGTCCGAGAAAAACTGTTTTTT. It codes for CASSLESGLGAVREKLFF.

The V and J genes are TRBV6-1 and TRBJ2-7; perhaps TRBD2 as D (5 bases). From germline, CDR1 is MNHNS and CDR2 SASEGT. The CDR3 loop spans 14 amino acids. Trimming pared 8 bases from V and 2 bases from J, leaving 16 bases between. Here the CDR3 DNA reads TGTGCCAGCCAGGTCCTCGGGGAGACCTACGAGCAGTACTTC. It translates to CASQVLGETYEQYF.

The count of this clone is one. The CDR3 DNA follows: TGTGCCGTCTCCGGGACAGGGAAGGGGGAGCAGTACTTC. Encoded protein: CAVSGTGKGEQYF. The chain employs TRBV10-3 and TRBJ2-5; 9 nucleotides agree with TRBD1. The J segment lost 11 bases and the V segment lost 11 bases, leaving 15 bases of the junction unmatched. The CDR3 has 13 residues. Germline assignment: CDR1 ENHRY and CDR2 SYGVKD.

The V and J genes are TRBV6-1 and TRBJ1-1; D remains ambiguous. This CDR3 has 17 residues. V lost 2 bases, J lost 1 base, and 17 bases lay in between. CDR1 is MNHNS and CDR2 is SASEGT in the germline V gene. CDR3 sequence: CASSESRFLRGNTEAFF. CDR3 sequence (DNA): TGTGCCAGCAGTGAAAGCCGATTTCTAAGAGGGAACACTGAAGCTTTCTTT.